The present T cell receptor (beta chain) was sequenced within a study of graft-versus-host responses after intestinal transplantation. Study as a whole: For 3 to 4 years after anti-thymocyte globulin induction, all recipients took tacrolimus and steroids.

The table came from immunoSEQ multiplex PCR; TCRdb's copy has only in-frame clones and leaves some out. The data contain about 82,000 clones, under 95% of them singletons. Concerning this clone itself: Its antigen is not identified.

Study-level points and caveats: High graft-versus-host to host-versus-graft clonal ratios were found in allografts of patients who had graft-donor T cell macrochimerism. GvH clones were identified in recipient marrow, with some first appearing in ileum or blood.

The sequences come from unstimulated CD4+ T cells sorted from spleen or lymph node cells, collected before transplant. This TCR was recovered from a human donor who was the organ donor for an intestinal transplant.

The CDR3 sequence is CASSLREASTDTQYF. Here the CDR3 DNA reads TGCGCCAGCAGCTTGCGGGAGGCTAGCACAGATACGCAGTATTTT. J is TRBJ2-3 and V is TRBV5-1, with 7 bases that match TRBD2. The CDR3 totals 15 residues. Germline CDR1 is SGHRS and CDR2 is YFSETQ. V shed 1 base and J 0 bases; nucleotides not matched to a gene: 2.